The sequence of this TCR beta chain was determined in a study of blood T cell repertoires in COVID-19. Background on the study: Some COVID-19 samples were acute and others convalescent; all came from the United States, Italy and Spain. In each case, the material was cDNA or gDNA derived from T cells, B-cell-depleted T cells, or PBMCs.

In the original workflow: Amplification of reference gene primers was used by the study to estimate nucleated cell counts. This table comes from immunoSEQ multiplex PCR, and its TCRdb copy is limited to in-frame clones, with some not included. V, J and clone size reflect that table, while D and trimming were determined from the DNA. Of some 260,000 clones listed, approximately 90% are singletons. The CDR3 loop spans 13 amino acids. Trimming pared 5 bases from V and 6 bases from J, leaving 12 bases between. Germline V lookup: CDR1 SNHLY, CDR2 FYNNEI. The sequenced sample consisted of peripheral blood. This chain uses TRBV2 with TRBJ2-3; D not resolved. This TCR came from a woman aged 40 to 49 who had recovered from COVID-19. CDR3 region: CASSFSVLDTQYF. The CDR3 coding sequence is TGTGCCAGCAGTTTCTCCGTTCTGGATACGCAGTATTTT.